The 25 T cell receptor beta chains below were found in one sample sequenced in a study of patients and donors after allogeneic stem cell transplantation. One entry per CDR3 protein, called by TCRdb with MiXCR from the RT-PCR reads. This table has about 960,000 distinct CDR3 sequences, approximately 19% appearing once. Sequencing input: blood, either unsorted or a sorted T cell fraction (not recorded which). The receptors shown here come from a human donor who was either an allogeneic HSCT recipient or a stem cell or donor lymphocyte infusion donor (not recorded which). It is not recorded whose cells these are; they may come from a transplant donor.

There are a few counts of this clonotype. The rearrangement joins TRBV12-3 or TRBV12-4 to TRBJ2-1; D might be TRBD1 (5 bases). The V end was cut by 6 bases, the J end by 0 bases, with 15 bases between. There are 16 residues in the CDR3. The CDR3 loop reads CASSLMGRSSYNEQFF. The CDR3 DNA reads TGTGCCAGCAGCCTTATGGGGCGGAGCTCCTACAATGAGCAGTTCTTC.

This clonotype was seen more than once but under ten times. This chain joins TRBV4-2 and TRBJ2-2, with TRBD1 matching over 10 bases. The V segment lost 0 bases and the J segment 5 bases; nucleotides outside the gene matches: 12. The CDR3 extends over 19 amino acids. Germline CDR1 LGHNA, CDR2 YNFKEQ. The CDR3 protein is CASSQDWTGGVRATGELFF. CDR3 nucleotide sequence: TGTGCCAGCAGCCAAGATTGGACAGGGGGGGTTAGGGCAACCGGGGAGCTGTTTTTT.

This clonotype has just one count. The chain's CDR3 is CASDNISGNGYTF. CDR3 sequence (DNA): TGCGCCAGCGATAATATCTCTGGAAATGGCTACACCTTC. This chain joins TRBV5-1 and TRBJ1-2; D gene ambiguous. Trimming removed 7 bases at V and 6 bases at J, with 16 bases between. Germline V gene lookup returns CDR1 SGHRS and CDR2 YFSETQ. The CDR3 extends over 13 amino acids. Complete variable domain (other parts from reference TRBV5-1 and TRBJ1-2): KAGVTQTPRYLIKTRGQQVTLSCSPISGHRSVSWYQQTPGQGLQFLFEYFSETQRNKGNFPGRFSGRQFSNSRSEMNVSTLELGDSALYLCASDNISGNGYTFGSGTRLTVV.

This clonotype was recorded a few times. This rearrangement joins TRBV7-3 to TRBJ2-3; weak D call: TRBD2 (6 bases). V was shortened by 2 bases and J by 5 bases, with 14 bases between the two germline ends. CDR3 length: 15 residues. Germline assignment: CDR1 SGHTA and CDR2 FQGTGA. The CDR3 DNA follows: TGTGCCAGCAGCTTAGGAGGGTCGATCAGAGATACGCAGTATTTT. Translated: CASSLGGSIRDTQYF.

The chain joins TRBV27 to TRBJ1-1; perhaps TRBD1 as D (5 bases). Germline CDR1 MNHEY, CDR2 SMNVEV (reference sequence). V was shortened by 3 bases and J by 2 bases, with 16 bases between the two germline ends. The CDR3 length is 16 residues. The CDR3 loop reads CASSFLAEGPNTEAFF. As DNA, the CDR3 is TGTGCCAGCAGTTTCCTCGCAGAGGGGCCTAACACTGAAGCTTTCTTT.

This chain uses TRBV7-9 with TRBJ1-1, with TRBD1 matching 8 bases. The germline V gene has CDR1 SEHNR and CDR2 FQNEAQ (reference sequence). With V trimmed by 3 bases and J by 4 bases, 10 bases remained unmatched. The CDR3 sequence is 16 residues long. The CDR3 protein is CASSLTGDSLGTEAFF. The CDR3 DNA is TGTGCCAGCAGCTTGACAGGGGACTCGTTGGGCACTGAAGCTTTCTTT.

This clonotype was seen only a few times. The chain couples TRBV4-2 to TRBJ2-5; D remains ambiguous. V was clipped by 1 base and J by 1 base, with 7 bases between them. This CDR3 spans 14 amino acids. From germline, CDR1 is LGHNA and CDR2 YNFKEQ. The CDR3 sequence: CASSQGGAQETQYF. The CDR3 nucleotides are TGTGCCAGCAGCCAAGGCGGAGCCCAAGAGACCCAGTACTTC.

This clonotype appeared many times. The chain is built from TRBV7-3 and TRBJ2-1, with a weak D call TRBD2 (5 bases). With 1 base removed from V and 0 bases from J, the gap between germline ends came to 10 bases. Germline V gives CDR1 SGHTA, CDR2 FQGTGA. CDR3 size: 16 residues. DNA of the CDR3: TGTGCCAGCAGCTTAAATCGGGGAAGCTCCTACAATGAGCAGTTCTTC. This translates into CASSLNRGSSYNEQFF.

This clonotype was found a few times. CDR3 protein: CASSPPDRGPHSYEQYF. The CDR3 region has the DNA TGTGCCAGCAGCCCCCCGGACAGGGGGCCCCACTCCTACGAGCAGTACTTC. The chain is built from TRBV21-1 and TRBJ2-7; the DNA was not used to check the table's D call, TRBD1. TRBV21-1 represents a pseudogene. There are 17 residues in the CDR3.

Only a few counts were recorded for this clonotype. The V and J genes are TRBV5-1 and TRBJ2-7; D is perhaps TRBD1 or TRBD2 (5 bases each). Germline loops: CDR1 SGHRS, CDR2 YFSETQ. V was trimmed by 7 bases and J by 5 bases, leaving 13 bases between them. The CDR3 contains 12 residues. The CDR3 region is CASGDVGDEQYF. In DNA form, the CDR3 reads TGCGCCAGCGGTGATGTGGGGGACGAGCAGTACTTC.

This clonotype was recorded a few times. The chain combines TRBV3-1 with TRBJ2-1; 11 nucleotides match TRBD2. CDR1 LGHDT and CDR2 YNNKEL come from the germline V gene (reference sequence). The trim removed 0 bases at V and 6 bases at J, leaving 7 bases unmatched. The CDR3 sequence is 17 residues long. In DNA, the CDR3 is TGTGCCAGCAGCCAAGATAGGGGACTAGCGGAGACCAATGAGCAGTTCTTC. It yields the protein CASSQDRGLAETNEQFF.

This clonotype was seen a handful of times. The chain employs TRBV24-1 and TRBJ1-2; D is perhaps TRBD1 (5 bases). V was shortened by 5 bases and J by 5 bases, with 14 bases between the two germline ends. CDR1 and CDR2 (germline): KGHDR, SFDVKD. The CDR3 is 14 amino acids. The CDR3: CATSARDGKYGYTF. The CDR3 nucleotides read TGTGCCACCAGTGCCAGGGACGGAAAATATGGCTACACCTTC.

This clonotype was observed many times. The rearrangement joins TRBV12-3 or TRBV12-4 to TRBJ2-5; tentatively, D is TRBD2 (6 bases). The ends were cut back, 1 base at V and 5 bases at J, with 11 bases in the middle. There are 14 residues in the CDR3. The CDR3 bases are TGTGCCAGCAGTTTAGAACTAGCTCAGGAGACCCAGTACTTC. It yields the protein CASSLELAQETQYF.

The chain is built from TRBV10-3 and TRBJ2-2, with 10 bases fitting TRBD1. The CDR3 consists of 15 residues. The V gene's germline CDR1 is ENHRY and CDR2 SYGVKD. The V segment lost 6 bases and the J segment 2 bases; nucleotides outside the gene matches: 3. The CDR3 protein is CAISGQGGNTGELFF. For the CDR3, the DNA is TGTGCCATCAGCGGACAGGGGGGTAACACCGGGGAGCTGTTTTTT.

In this sample, this clonotype turned up many times. The chain recombines TRBV12-3 or TRBV12-4 with TRBJ2-7; D perhaps matches TRBD1 (7 bases). This CDR3 contains 15 residues. V lost 3 bases and J 0 bases, leaving 12 bases between the germline ends. The CDR3 DNA reads TGTGCCAGCAGTTTTGGAGGGGGCGCCTCCTACGAGCAGTACTTC. Protein product: CASSFGGGASYEQYF.

The V and J genes are TRBV5-1 and TRBJ1-1, with D unresolved. The V and J ends lost 3 bases and 2 bases respectively, with 11 bases between them. This CDR3 has 14 amino acids. Looked up from germline, CDR1 is SGHRS and CDR2 is YFSETQ. The CDR3 DNA reads as TGCGCCAGCAGCTCCCGGGCTCCAAACACTGAAGCTTTCTTT. Residues: CASSSRAPNTEAFF.

CDR3 nucleotides: TGTGCCAGCAGCTTTGGACGGTTCAATGAGCAGTTCTTC. This sequence encodes CASSFGRFNEQFF. The chain carries TRBV7-7 and TRBJ2-1, with D unclear. The CDR3 is 13 amino acids. Between the trimmed V and J ends, which lost 3 bases and 6 bases, there was a span of 9 bases. Germline V lookup: CDR1 SSHAT, CDR2 FNYEAQ (reference sequence).

This clonotype was seen a few times. The chain carries TRBV7-8 and TRBJ1-2; 7 nucleotides align to TRBD1. CDR3 size: 13 residues. V lost 2 bases to trimming and J lost 6 bases; unmatched junction nucleotides: 3. Germline V gene lookup returns CDR1 SGHVS and CDR2 FQNEAQ. CDR3 sequence (DNA): TGTGCCAGCAGCTTAACCGACAGGGATGGCTACACCTTC. It yields the protein CASSLTDRDGYTF.

The chain recombines TRBV7-2 with TRBJ1-3; 7 nucleotides match TRBD1. This CDR3 has 17 residues. The V segment lost 1 base and the J segment 0 bases; nucleotides outside the gene matches: 6. Germline CDR1 and CDR2: SGHTA and FQGNSA. CDR3 nucleotides: TGTGCCAGCAGCTTAGGGTCAGGGGGGACCTCTGGAAACACCATATATTTT. It yields the protein CASSLGSGGTSGNTIYF.

This chain connects TRBV15 to TRBJ2-5; D gene ambiguous. The CDR3 runs 12 residues. V lost 0 bases to trimming and J lost 5 bases, with 4 bases between them. The germline V gene encodes CDR1 LNHNV and CDR2 YYDKDF (reference sequence). This CDR3 is CATSRDPETQYF. In DNA form, the CDR3 reads TGTGCCACCAGCAGAGACCCTGAGACCCAGTACTTC.

The V call is TRBV30, the J call TRBJ1-2; weak D call: TRBD1 (6 bases). CDR1 and CDR2 from the germline V gene are GTSNPN and SVGIG (reference sequence). The CDR3 consists of 10 residues. V was cut by 8 bases and J by 8 bases, with 12 bases left in between. For the CDR3, the DNA is TGTGCCAGCGACAGGTCCGGCTACACCTTC. The encoded protein is CASDRSGYTF.

This clonotype occurred many times. The genes are TRBV5-1 and TRBJ2-1; TRBD2 matches 13 bases. This CDR3 spans 20 amino acids. Unmatched junction bases numbered 12, after V lost 2 bases and J lost 1 base. Germline loops: CDR1 SGHRS, CDR2 YFSETQ. The CDR3 protein is CASSFGTRTSGRWSYNEQFF. CDR3 nucleotides: TGCGCCAGCAGCTTCGGGACTAGGACTAGCGGGAGATGGTCCTACAATGAGCAGTTCTTC.

The chain recombines TRBV12-3 or TRBV12-4 with TRBJ2-7, with 7 bases aligning to TRBD1. This CDR3 region has 14 residues. Germline trimming cut 7 bases from V and 4 bases from J; bases unmatched to any gene: 10. CDR3 sequence reads: CASTNSGTDYEQYF. CDR3 sequence (DNA): TGTGCCAGCACCAATTCCGGGACAGATTACGAGCAGTACTTC.

This clonotype was detected many times. The chain has TRBV12-3 or TRBV12-4 and TRBJ1-2; 8 positions match TRBD1. The ends lost 4 bases at V and 14 bases at J; junction bases unmatched: 12. The CDR3 is made up of 13 amino acids. CDR3 DNA: TGTGCCAGCAGTTGGACAGGGCCGGGGGACAAAACCTTC. Translation: CASSWTGPGDKTF.

This clonotype appeared a few times. The rearrangement links TRBV12-3 or TRBV12-4 to TRBJ2-7; D not resolved. V was pared by 2 bases and J by 6 bases, with 8 bases between. The CDR3 is 12 amino acids. The chain's CDR3 is CASSLKWGEQYF. The CDR3 DNA is TGTGCCAGCAGTTTAAAGTGGGGCGAGCAGTACTTC.